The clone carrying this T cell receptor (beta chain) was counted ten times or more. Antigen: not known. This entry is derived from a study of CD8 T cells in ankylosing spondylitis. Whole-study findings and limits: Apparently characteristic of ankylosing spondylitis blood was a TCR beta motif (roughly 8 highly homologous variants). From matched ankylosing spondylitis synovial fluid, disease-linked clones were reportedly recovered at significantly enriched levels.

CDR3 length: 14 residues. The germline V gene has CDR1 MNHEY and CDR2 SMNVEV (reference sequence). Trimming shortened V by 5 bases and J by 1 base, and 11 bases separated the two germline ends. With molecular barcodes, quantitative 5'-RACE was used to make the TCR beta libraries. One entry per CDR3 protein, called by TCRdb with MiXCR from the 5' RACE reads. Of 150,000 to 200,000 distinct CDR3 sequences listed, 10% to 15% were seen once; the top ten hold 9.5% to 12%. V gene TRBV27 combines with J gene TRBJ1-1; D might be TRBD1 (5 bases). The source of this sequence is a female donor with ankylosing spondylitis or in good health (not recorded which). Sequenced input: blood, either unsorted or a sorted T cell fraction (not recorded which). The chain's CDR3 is CASSRGPPNTEAFF. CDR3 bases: TGTGCCAGCAGTCGGGGACCGCCGAACACTGAAGCTTTCTTT.